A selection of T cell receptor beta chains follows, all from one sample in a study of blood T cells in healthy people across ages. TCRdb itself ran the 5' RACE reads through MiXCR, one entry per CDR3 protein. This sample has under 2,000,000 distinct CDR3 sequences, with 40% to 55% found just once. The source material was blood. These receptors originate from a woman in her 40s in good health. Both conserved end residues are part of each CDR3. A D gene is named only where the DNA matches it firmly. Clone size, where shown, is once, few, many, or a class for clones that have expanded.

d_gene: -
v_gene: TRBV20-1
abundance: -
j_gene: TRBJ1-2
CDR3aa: CSARDRRVRANTF
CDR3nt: TGCAGTGCTAGAGATCGCCGAGTCAGGGCTAACACCTTC

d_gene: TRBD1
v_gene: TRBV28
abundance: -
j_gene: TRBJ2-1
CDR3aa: CASSSGAGGKETQFF
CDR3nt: TGTGCCAGCAGTTCCGGGGCAGGGGGTAAAGAGACCCAGTTCTTC

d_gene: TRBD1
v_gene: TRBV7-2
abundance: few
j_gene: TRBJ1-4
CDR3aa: CASSRGGRNEKLFF
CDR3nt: TGTGCCAGCAGCAGAGGGGGCAGAAATGAAAAACTGTTTTTT

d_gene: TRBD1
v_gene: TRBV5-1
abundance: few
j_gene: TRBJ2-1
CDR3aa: CASSRELAGTGYNEQFF
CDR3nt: TGCGCCAGCAGCCGTGAACTAGCCGGGACAGGGTACAATGAGCAGTTCTTC

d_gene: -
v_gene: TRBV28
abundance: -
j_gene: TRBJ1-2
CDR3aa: CASSLTSQGGVYGYTF
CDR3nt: TGTGCCAGCAGTTTAACCTCGCAGGGCGGGGTCTATGGCTACACCTTC

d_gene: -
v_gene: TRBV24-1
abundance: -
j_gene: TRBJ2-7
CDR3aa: CATSVGGLIYNEQYF
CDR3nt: TGTGCCACCAGTGTTGGGGGGCTCATCTACAATGAGCAGTACTTC

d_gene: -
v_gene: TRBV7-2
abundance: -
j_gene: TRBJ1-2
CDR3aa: CASSFFSRVPNYGYTF
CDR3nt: TGTGCCAGCAGCTTTTTCTCGCGGGTCCCTAACTATGGCTACACCTTC

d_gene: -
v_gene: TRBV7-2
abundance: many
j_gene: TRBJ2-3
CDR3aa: CASSFGPTDTQYF
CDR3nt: TGTGCCAGCAGCTTCGGCCCCACAGATACGCAGTATTTT

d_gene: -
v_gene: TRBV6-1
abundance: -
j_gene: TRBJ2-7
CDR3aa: CASSDPFVRSVGEQYF
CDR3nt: TGTGCCAGCAGTGACCCATTCGTGCGGAGTGTCGGCGAGCAGTACTTC

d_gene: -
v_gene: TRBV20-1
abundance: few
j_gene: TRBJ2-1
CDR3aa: CSAGRDLYNEQFF
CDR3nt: TGCAGTGCTGGCCGGGACCTATACAATGAGCAGTTCTTC

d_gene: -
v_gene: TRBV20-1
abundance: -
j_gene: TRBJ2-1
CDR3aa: CSARGPDSSSYNEQFF
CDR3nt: TGCAGTGCTAGAGGTCCGGACTCAAGCTCCTACAATGAGCAGTTCTTC

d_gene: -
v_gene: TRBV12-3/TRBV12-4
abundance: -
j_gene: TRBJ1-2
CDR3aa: CASREGLQANYGYTF
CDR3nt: TGTGCCAGCAGAGAGGGACTTCAGGCGAACTATGGCTACACCTTC

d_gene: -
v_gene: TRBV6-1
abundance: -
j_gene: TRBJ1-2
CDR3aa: CASSEFDGGSFGYGYTF
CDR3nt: TGTGCCAGCAGTGAATTTGACGGCGGCTCTTTCGGCTATGGCTACACCTTC

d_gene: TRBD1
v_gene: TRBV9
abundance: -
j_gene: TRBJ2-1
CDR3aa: CASSSGGTGINEQFF
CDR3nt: TGTGCCAGCAGCTCCGGGGGGACAGGGATCAATGAGCAGTTCTTC

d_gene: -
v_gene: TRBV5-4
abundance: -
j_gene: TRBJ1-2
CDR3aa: CASSRDNQNYGYTF
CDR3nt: TGTGCCAGCAGCCGGGACAATCAGAACTATGGCTACACCTTC

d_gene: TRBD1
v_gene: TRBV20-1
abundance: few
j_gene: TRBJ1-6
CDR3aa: CSAQDRVTGSPLHF
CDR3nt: TGCAGTGCTCAGGACAGGGTCACGGGATCACCCCTCCACTTT

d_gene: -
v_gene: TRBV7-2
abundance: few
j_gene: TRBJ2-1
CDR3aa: CASSPRRIGYNEQFF
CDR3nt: TGTGCCAGCAGTCCCCGACGGATAGGCTACAATGAGCAGTTCTTC

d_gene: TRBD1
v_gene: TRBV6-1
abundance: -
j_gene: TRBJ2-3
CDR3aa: CASGEPGQATDTQYF
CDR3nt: TGTGCCAGCGGTGAACCGGGACAGGCTACAGATACGCAGTATTTT

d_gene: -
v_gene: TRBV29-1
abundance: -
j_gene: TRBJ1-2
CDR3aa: CSVEVGGLEIGYTF
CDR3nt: TGCAGCGTTGAAGTGGGAGGCCTTGAGATTGGCTACACCTTC

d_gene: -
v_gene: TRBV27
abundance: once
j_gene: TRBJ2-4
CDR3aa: CASSSPLRGGLYGQYF
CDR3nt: TGTGCCAGCAGCTCTCCCCTACGAGGGGGGCTCTACGGGCAGTACTTC

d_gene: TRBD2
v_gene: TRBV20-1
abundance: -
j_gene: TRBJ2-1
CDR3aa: CSAATSGSNEQFF
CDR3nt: TGCAGTGCCGCGACTAGCGGGAGTAATGAGCAGTTCTTC

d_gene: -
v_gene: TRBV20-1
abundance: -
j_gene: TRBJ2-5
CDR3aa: CSAKRPGETQYF
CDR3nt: TGCAGTGCTAAACGGCCCGGGGAGACCCAGTACTTC

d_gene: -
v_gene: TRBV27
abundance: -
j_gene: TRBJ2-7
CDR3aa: CASSSSSDGSYEQYF
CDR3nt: TGTGCCAGCAGTTCCTCCTCAGACGGATCCTACGAGCAGTACTTC

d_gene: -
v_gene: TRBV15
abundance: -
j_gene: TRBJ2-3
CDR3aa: CATSSHDGTNTQYF
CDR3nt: TGTGCCACCAGCAGCCACGACGGGACGAATACGCAGTATTTT

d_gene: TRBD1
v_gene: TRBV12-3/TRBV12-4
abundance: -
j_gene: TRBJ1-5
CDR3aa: CASSHLGTGGGQPQHF
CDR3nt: TGTGCCAGCAGTCACCTAGGGACAGGGGGCGGGCAGCCCCAGCATTTT

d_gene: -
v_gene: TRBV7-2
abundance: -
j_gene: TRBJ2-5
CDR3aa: CASSADPQETQYF
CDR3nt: TGTGCCAGCAGCGCCGACCCACAAGAGACCCAGTACTTC

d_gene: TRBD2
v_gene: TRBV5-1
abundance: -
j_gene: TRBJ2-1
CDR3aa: CASSLGTTLTYNEQFF
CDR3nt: TGCGCCAGCAGCCTCGGGACTACCCTAACCTACAATGAGCAGTTCTTC

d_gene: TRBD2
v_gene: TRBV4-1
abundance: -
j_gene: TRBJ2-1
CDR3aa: CASSHSSGGYNEQFF
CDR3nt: TGCGCCAGCAGCCACTCTAGCGGGGGCTACAATGAGCAGTTCTTC

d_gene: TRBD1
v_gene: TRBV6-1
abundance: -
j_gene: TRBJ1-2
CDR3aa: CASRMGQGPYGYTF
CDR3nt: TGTGCCAGCAGAATGGGACAGGGGCCCTATGGCTACACCTTC

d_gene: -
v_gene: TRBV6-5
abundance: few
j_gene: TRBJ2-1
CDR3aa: CASSPGDSILNEQFF
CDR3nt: TGTGCCAGCAGCCCCGGGGACTCCATACTCAATGAGCAGTTCTTC

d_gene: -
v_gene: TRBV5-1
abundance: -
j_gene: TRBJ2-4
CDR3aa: CASSLEGQGNIQYF
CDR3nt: TGCGCCAGCAGCTTGGAGGGTCAGGGGAACATTCAGTACTTC

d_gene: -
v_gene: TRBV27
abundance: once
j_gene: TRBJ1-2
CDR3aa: CASFSGTDFYGYTF
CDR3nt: TGTGCCAGCTTTTCCGGGACGGACTTTTATGGCTACACCTTC

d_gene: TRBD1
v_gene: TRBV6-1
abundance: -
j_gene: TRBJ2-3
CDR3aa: CASLPADRGTDTQYF
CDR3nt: TGTGCCAGCCTACCTGCCGACAGGGGCACAGATACGCAGTATTTT

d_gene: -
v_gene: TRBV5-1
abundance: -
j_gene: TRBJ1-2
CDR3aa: CASNPEGVNYGYTF
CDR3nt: TGCGCCAGCAACCCGGAGGGGGTTAACTATGGCTACACCTTC

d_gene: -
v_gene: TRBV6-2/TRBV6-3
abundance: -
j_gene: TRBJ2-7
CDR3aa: CASSYVRGAPTYEQYF
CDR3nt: TGTGCCAGCAGTTACGTACGAGGGGCCCCGACCTACGAGCAGTACTTC

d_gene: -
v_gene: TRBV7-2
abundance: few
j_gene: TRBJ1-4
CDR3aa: CASSATGEKLFF
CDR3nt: TGTGCCAGCAGCGCGACCGGCGAAAAACTGTTTTTT

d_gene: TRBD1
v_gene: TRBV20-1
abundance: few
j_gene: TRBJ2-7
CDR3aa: CSASWDRGLYEQYF
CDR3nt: TGCAGTGCTAGCTGGGACAGGGGCCTCTACGAGCAGTACTTC

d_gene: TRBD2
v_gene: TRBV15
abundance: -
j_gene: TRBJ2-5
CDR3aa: CATSGISGGINKETQYF
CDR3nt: TGTGCCACCAGCGGAATTAGCGGGGGCATCAACAAAGAGACCCAGTACTTC

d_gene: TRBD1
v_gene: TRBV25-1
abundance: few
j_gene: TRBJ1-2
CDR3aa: CASSVTGVAYGYTF
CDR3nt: TGTGCCAGCAGTGTGACAGGGGTGGCCTATGGCTACACCTTC

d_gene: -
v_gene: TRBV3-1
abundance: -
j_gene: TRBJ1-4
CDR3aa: CASSQAPDPNEKLFF
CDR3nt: TGTGCCAGCAGCCAAGCTCCGGACCCTAATGAAAAACTGTTTTTT